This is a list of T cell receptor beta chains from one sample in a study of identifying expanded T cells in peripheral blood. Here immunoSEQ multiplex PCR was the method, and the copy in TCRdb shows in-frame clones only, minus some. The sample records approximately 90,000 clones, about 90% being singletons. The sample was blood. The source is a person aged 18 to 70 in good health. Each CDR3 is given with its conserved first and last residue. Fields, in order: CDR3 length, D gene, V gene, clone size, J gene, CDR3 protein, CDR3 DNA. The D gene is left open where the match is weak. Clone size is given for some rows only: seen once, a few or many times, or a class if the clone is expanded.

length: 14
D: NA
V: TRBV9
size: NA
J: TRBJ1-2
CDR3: CASSSQIQGGGYTF
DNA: TGTGCCAGCAGCTCCCAAATACAGGGAGGTGGCTACACCTTC

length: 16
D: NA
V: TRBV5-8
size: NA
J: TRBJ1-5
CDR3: CASSLDQANSNQPQHF
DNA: TGTGCCAGCAGCTTGGATCAGGCGAATAGCAATCAGCCCCAGCATTTT

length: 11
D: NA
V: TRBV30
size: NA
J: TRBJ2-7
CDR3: CAWSATYEQYF
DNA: TGTGCCTGGAGTGCTACCTACGAGCAGTACTTC

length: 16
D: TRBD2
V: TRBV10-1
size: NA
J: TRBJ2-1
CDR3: CASSALRWSGGNEQFF
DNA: TGCGCCAGCAGTGCCCTCCGGTGGAGCGGGGGCAATGAGCAGTTCTTC

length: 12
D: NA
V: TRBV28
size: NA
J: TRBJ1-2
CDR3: CASSFPHGPYTF
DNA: TGTGCCAGCAGTTTCCCCCACGGGCCCTACACCTTC

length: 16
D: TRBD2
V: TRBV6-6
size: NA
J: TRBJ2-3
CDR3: CASSYSSGGPTDTQYF
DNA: TGTGCCAGCAGTTACTCCAGCGGGGGCCCGACAGATACGCAGTATTTT

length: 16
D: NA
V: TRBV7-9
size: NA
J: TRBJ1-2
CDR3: CASSPWTAARWYGYTF
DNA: TGTGCCAGCAGCCCATGGACTGCAGCTCGTTGGTATGGCTACACCTTC

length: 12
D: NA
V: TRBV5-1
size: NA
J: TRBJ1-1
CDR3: CASSYATNEAFF
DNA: TGCGCCAGCAGTTATGCCACCAATGAAGCTTTCTTT

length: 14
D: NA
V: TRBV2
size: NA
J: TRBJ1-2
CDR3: CASSETGTSYGYTF
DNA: TGTGCCAGCAGTGAAACCGGGACATCCTATGGCTACACCTTC

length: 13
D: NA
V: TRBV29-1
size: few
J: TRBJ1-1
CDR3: CSVLRGGNTEAFF
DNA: TGCAGCGTTCTGAGGGGCGGGAACACTGAAGCTTTCTTT

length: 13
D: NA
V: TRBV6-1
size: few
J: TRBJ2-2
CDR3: CASRVTGTGELFF
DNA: TGTGCCAGCAGAGTAACAGGGACCGGGGAGCTGTTTTTT

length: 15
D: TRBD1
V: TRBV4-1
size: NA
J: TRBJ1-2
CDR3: CASSQETGGYYGYTF
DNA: TGCGCCAGCAGCCAAGAAACAGGGGGGTACTATGGCTACACCTTC

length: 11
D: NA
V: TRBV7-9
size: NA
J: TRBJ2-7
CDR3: CASSQDTEQYF
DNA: TGTGCCAGCAGCCAAGACACCGAGCAGTACTTC

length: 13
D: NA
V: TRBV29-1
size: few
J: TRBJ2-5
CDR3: CSVLHSYQETQYF
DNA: TGCAGCGTTCTCCACAGCTACCAAGAGACCCAGTACTTC

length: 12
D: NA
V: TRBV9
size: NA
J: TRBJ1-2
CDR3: CASSVRWDGYTF
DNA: TGTGCCAGCAGCGTCCGATGGGATGGCTACACCTTC

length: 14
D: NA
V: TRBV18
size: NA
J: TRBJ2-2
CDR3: CASSPPPGRIELFF
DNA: TGTGCCAGCTCACCACCTCCGGGCAGAATCGAGCTGTTTTTT

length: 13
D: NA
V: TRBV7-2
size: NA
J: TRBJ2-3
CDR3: CASSRIRTDTQYF
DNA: TGTGCCAGCTCCCGAATACGCACAGATACGCAGTATTTT

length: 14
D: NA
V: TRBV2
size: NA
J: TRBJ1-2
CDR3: CASSVGTATYGYTF
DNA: TGTGCCAGCAGTGTGGGGACGGCTACCTATGGCTACACCTTC

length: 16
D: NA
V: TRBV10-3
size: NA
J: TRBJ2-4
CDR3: CAISESEEGAKNIQYF
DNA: TGTGCCATCAGTGAGTCGGAAGAAGGCGCCAAAAACATTCAGTACTTC

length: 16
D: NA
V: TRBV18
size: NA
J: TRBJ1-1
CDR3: CASSPPSRGPNTEAFF
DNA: TGTGCCAGCTCACCACCGTCGAGAGGGCCGAACACTGAAGCTTTCTTT

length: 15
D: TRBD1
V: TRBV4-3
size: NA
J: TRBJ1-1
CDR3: CASSQGTGVNTEAFF
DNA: TGCGCCAGCAGCCAAGGGACAGGGGTGAACACTGAAGCTTTCTTT

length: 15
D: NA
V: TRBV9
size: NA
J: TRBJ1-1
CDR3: CASSVASGGNTEAFF
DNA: TGTGCCAGCAGCGTAGCGTCGGGGGGTAACACTGAAGCTTTCTTT

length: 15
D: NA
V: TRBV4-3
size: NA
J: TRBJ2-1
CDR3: CASSRGGGKNNEQFF
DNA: TGCGCCAGCAGCCGAGGGGGGGGCAAGAACAATGAGCAGTTCTTC

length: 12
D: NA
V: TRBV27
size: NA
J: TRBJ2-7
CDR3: CASGGSSYEQYF
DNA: TGTGCCAGCGGGGGCAGCTCCTACGAGCAGTACTTC

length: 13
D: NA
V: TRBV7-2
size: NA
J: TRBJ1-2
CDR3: CASRRQVDYGYTF
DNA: TGTGCCAGCAGAAGACAGGTGGACTATGGCTACACCTTC

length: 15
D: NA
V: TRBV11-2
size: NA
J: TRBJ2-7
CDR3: CASSLSSANSYEQYF
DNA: TGTGCCAGCAGCTTGAGTAGTGCCAACTCCTACGAGCAGTACTTC